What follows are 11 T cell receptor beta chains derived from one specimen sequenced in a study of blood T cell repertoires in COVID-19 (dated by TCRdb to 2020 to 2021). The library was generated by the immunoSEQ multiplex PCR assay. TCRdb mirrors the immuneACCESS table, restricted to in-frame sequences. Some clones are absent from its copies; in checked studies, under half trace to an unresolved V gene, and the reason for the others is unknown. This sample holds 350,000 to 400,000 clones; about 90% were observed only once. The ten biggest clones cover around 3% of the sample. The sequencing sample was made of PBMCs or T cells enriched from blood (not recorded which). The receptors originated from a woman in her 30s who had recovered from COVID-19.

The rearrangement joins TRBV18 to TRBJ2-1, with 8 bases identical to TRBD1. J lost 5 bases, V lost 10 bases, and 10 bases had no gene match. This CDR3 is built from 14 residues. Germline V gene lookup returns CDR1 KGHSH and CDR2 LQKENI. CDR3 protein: CATSALTGDNEQFF. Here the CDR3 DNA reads TGTGCCACCTCTGCCCTGACAGGGGACAATGAGCAGTTCTTC. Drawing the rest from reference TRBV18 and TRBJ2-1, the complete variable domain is NAGVMQNPRHLVRRRGQEARLRCSPMKGHSHVYWYRQLPEEGLKFMVYLQKENIIDESGMPKERFSAEFPKEGPSILRIQQVVRGDSAAYFCATSALTGDNEQFFGPGTRLTVL.

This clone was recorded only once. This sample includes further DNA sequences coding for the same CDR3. The CDR3 coding sequence is TGCGCCAGCAGCTTGGCAGGGACAGATACGCAGTATTTT. It translates to CASSLAGTDTQYF. The V and J genes are TRBV5-1 and TRBJ2-3; TRBD1 is a possible D gene (5 bases). Germline lookup yields CDR1 SGHRS and CDR2 YFSETQ. Trimming pared 0 bases from V and 3 bases from J, leaving 5 bases between. The CDR3 is 13 amino acids.

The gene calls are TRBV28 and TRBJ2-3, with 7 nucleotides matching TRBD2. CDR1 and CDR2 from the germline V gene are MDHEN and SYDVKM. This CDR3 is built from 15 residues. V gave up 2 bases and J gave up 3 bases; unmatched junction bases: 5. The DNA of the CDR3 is TGTGCCAGCAGTTTACGGGCTAGCGGAACAGATACGCAGTATTTT. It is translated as CASSLRASGTDTQYF.

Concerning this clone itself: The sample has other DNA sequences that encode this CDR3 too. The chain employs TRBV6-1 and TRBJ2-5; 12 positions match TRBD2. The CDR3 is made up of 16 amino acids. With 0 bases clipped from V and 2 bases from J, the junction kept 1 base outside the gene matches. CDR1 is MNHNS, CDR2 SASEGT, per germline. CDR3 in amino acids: CASSEALAGGQETQYF. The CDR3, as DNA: TGTGCCAGCAGTGAAGCGCTAGCGGGGGGGCAAGAGACCCAGTACTTC.

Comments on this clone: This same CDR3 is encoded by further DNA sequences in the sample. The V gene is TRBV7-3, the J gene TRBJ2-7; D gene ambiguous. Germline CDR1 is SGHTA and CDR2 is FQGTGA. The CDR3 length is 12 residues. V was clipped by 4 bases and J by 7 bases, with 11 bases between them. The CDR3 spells CASSSSGGEQYF. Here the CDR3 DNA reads TGTGCCAGCAGCTCCTCGGGTGGGGAGCAGTACTTC. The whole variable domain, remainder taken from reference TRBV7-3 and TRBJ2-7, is GAGVSQTPSNKVTEKGKYVELRCDPISGHTALYWYRQSLGQGPEFLIYFQGTGAADDSGLPNDRFFAVRPEGSVSTLKIQRTERGDSAVYLCASSSSGGEQYFGPGTRLTVT.

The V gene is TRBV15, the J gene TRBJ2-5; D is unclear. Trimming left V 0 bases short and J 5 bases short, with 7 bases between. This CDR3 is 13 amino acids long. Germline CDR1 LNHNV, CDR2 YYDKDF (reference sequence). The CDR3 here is CATSRDVRETQYF. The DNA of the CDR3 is TGTGCCACCAGCAGAGATGTGCGGGAGACCCAGTACTTC. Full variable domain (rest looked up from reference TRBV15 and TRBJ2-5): DAMVIQNPRYQVTQFGKPVTLSCSQTLNHNVMYWYQQKSSQAPKLLFHYYDKDFNNEADTPDNFQSRRPNTSFCFLDIRSPGLGDTAMYLCATSRDVRETQYFGPGTRLLVL.

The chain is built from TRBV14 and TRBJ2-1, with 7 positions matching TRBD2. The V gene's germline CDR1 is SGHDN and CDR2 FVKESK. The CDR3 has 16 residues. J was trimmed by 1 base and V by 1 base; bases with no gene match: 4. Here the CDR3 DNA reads TGTGCCAGCAGCCAAGTACGGGGGGTTTCCTACAATGAGCAGTTCTTC. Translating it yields CASSQVRGVSYNEQFF.

The CDR3 sequence: CASGFMPRTKGTEAFF. CDR3 DNA: TGTGCTAGTGGTTTTATGCCCCGGACAAAGGGCACTGAAGCTTTCTTT. The rearrangement uses TRBV12-5 and TRBJ1-1; TRBD1 is a possible D gene (5 bases). Germline V gives CDR1 LGHNT, CDR2 FRNRAP. The germline V and J ends were trimmed by 3 bases and 4 bases, with 18 bases remaining between them. The CDR3 consists of 16 residues.

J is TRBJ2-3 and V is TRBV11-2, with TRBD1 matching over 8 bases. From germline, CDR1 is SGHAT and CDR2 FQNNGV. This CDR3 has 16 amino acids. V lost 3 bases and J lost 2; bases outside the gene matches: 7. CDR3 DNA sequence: TGTGCCAGCAGCTTGGGACAGGAGAGTATCACAGATACGCAGTATTTT. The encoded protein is CASSLGQESITDTQYF.

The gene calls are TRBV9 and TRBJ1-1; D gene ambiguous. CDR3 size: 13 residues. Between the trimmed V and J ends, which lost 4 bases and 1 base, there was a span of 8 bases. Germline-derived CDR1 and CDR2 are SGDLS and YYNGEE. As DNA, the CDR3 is TGTGCCAGCAGCCCCGACAAGAACACTGAAGCTTTCTTT. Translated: CASSPDKNTEAFF.

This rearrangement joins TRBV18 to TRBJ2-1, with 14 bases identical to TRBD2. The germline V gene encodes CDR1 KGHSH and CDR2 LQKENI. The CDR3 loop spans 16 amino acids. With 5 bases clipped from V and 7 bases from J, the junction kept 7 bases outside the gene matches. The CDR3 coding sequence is TGTGCCAGCTCAACGGGACTAGCGGGAGTTGGGAATGAGCAGTTCTTC. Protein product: CASSTGLAGVGNEQFF.